This T cell receptor (beta chain) came from a study of T cell responses to AZD1222 COVID-19 vaccine. Method: immunoSEQ multiplex PCR; TCRdb's copy keeps in-frame clones and lacks some. The data hold 84,000 or so clones, with 75% to 90% observed a single time. The TCR sequence derives from an adult in good health. The sequenced sample was peripheral blood, obtained on day 0 of AZD1222 vaccination.

The CDR3: CSVEASTVSGYGYTF. The CDR3 DNA reads as TGCAGCGTTGAAGCCTCGACGGTCTCCGGCTATGGCTACACCTTC. This chain joins TRBV29-1 and TRBJ1-2; no definite D call. Per the germline V gene, CDR1 is SQVTM and CDR2 is ANQGSEA. V dropped 1 base and J dropped 4 bases, with 16 bases sitting between them. CDR3 length: 15 amino acids.